Shown below are 7 T cell receptor beta chains from a single sample sequenced in a study of OX40 agonist ivuxolimab in advanced cancers. Clones were read by immunoSEQ multiplex PCR, and TCRdb kept only the in-frame ones, dropping some. Among roughly 69,000 clones listed, 80% to 90% were seen once. The specimen was CD4+ or CD8+ T cells sorted from blood, collected in a trial of the OX40 agonist ivuxolimab. The source of these receptors is an adult with an advanced solid tumor such as melanoma, head and neck, liver or kidney cancer.

The rearrangement joins TRBV29-1 to TRBJ2-3; D not certain. With 4 bases removed from V and 2 bases from J, the gap between germline ends came to 13 bases. The CDR3 runs 14 residues. Germline V gene lookup returns CDR1 SQVTM and CDR2 ANQGSEA. The CDR3 protein is CSVGGTPNTDTQYF. The CDR3, as DNA: TGCAGCGTTGGGGGAACCCCCAACACAGATACGCAGTATTTT.

V and J are TRBV5-6 and TRBJ1-1; possible D gene TRBD1, 5 bases. Trimming cost V 4 bases and J 3 bases, with 13 bases left between them. Germline-derived CDR1 and CDR2 are SGHDT and YYEEEE. The CDR3 contains 14 residues. The CDR3 loop reads CASSRGAGDTEAFF. As DNA, the CDR3 is TGTGCCAGCAGCCGAGGGGCGGGGGACACTGAAGCTTTCTTT.

The rearrangement joins TRBV2 to TRBJ2-5; D is ambiguous. Germline assignment: CDR1 SNHLY and CDR2 FYNNEI. The CDR3 has 15 residues. V lost 7 bases, J lost 1 base, and 16 bases lay in between. The CDR3 sequence: CASKVLSSVQETQYF. CDR3 DNA sequence: TGTGCCAGCAAGGTCCTCTCGAGCGTCCAAGAGACCCAGTACTTC. The full variable domain, its missing parts supplied by reference TRBV2 and TRBJ2-5, is EPEVTQTPSHQVTQMGQEVILRCVPISNHLYFYWYRQILGQKVEFLVSFYNNEISEKSEIFDDQFSVERPDGSNFTLKIRSTKLEDSAMYFCASKVLSSVQETQYFGPGTRLLVL.

V gene TRBV27 combines with J gene TRBJ2-1, with TRBD2 identical over 8 bases. CDR1 is MNHEY, CDR2 SMNVEV, per germline (reference sequence). V lost 6 bases to trimming and J lost 3 bases; unmatched junction nucleotides: 7. The CDR3 consists of 15 residues. DNA for the CDR3: TGTGCCAGCAGCATTGGGGCGGGGGGCTACAATGAGCAGTTCTTC. Its protein is CASSIGAGGYNEQFF.

Comments on this clone: At one boundary the junction diverges from the germline segment, which might be a read error. This sequence joins TRBV28 and TRBJ1-5, with D unclear. CDR3 length: 12 residues. The germline gives CDR1 MDHEN, CDR2 SYDVKM. The CDR3 loop reads CASSLLAKPWDF. CDR3 sequence (DNA): TGTGCCAGCAGTTTATTAGCTAAGCCTTGGGATTTT.

This clone was detected many times. This rearrangement joins TRBV27 to TRBJ1-5; D is unclear. V lost 0 bases and J lost 4, with 10 bases in between. This CDR3 contains 15 residues. Germline V gene sequence: CDR1 MNHEY, CDR2 SMNVEV (reference sequence). The CDR3 sequence: CASSLSFIGNQPQHF. The DNA for the CDR3 is TGTGCCAGCAGTTTATCCTTTATCGGGAATCAGCCCCAGCATTTT.

This chain joins TRBV6-5 and TRBJ1-1; D gene uncertain. Trimming left V 7 bases short and J 1 base short, with 10 bases between. The CDR3 has 13 amino acids. The germline V gene encodes CDR1 MNHEY and CDR2 SVGAGI. CDR3: CASKGGANTEAFF. CDR3 in DNA: TGTGCCAGCAAGGGCGGAGCGAACACTGAAGCTTTCTTT.